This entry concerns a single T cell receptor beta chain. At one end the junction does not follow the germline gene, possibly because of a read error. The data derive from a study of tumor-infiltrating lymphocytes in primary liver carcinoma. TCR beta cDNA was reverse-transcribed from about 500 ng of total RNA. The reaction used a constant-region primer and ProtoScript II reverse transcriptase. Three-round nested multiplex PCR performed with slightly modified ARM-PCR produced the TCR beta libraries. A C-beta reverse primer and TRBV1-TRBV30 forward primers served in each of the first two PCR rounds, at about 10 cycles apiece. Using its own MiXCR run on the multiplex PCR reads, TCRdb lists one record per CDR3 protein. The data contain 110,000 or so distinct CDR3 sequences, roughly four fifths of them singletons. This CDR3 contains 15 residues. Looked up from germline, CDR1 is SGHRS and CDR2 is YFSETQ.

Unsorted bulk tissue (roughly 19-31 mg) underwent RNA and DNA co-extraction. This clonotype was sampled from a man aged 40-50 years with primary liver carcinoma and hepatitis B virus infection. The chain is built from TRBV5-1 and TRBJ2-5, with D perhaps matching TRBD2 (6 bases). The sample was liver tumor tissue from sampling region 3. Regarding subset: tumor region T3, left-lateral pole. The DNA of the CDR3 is TGCGCCACCAGCTATATAGCGGAAGCCGGAGAGACCCAGTACTTC. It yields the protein CATSYIAEAGETQYF.